This record concerns one T cell receptor (beta chain) sequence. The sample carries other DNA sequences with the same CDR3. The source of the sample is a study of Ad26.COV2.S vaccination and SARS-CoV-2 variants. Study overall: The Ad26.COV2.S arm of the COV1001 trial was where the donor was placed. Participants got Ad26.COV2.S intramuscularly, once or twice 56 days apart.

The CDR3 contains 14 residues. The V gene's germline CDR1 is SNHLY and CDR2 FYNNEI. Trimming shortened V by 4 bases and J by 2 bases, and 9 bases separated the two germline ends. Clones were sequenced by immunoSEQ multiplex PCR, and TCRdb holds only the in-frame ones, with some missing. The table lists approximately 300,000 clones, roughly 84% of them singletons, with roughly 1.9% in the top ten. Sample treatment: some 20 received Ad26.COV2.S at low or high dose, single or two shots; 5 received placebo; per-sample allocation not given. Vaccine and placebo recipients were sampled on day 63 after the first injection.

This sequence was found in a person aged 18 to 65 who received the Ad26.COV2.S COVID-19 vaccine or a placebo. The chain recombines TRBV2 with TRBJ1-5; the D gene is possibly TRBD1 (6 bases). The sample in question was peripheral blood, obtained in a trial of Ad26.COV2.S vaccine versus placebo. DNA for the CDR3: TGTGCCAGCAGTGTAGGGGGGGGCAATCAGCCCCAGCATTTT. This translates into CASSVGGGNQPQHF.